One sample yielded the 23 T cell receptor beta chains listed below, sequenced in a study of blood T cell repertoires in COVID-19 (dated by TCRdb to the early 2020s). The library relied on the immunoSEQ multiplex PCR assay. Drawn from immuneACCESS, this table holds only the in-frame rearrangements with V and J called that TCRdb kept. Clones are partly lost; checked studies trace under half to an unresolved V gene and leave the rest unexplained. The sample profile shows around 190,000 clones; approximately 80% of them were found once. About 1.6% of the sample rests with the top ten. The sequencing sample was made of peripheral blood. The receptors were sampled from a human donor in a cohort sampled during active COVID-19.

The chain couples TRBV7-2 to TRBJ1-2, with TRBD1 identical over 9 bases. V gave up 2 bases and J gave up 4 bases; unmatched junction bases: 5. There are 15 residues in the CDR3. CDR1 is SGHTA and CDR2 is FQGNSA in the germline V gene. The CDR3 nucleotides read TGTGCCAGCAGCTTACGTGGGACAGGGCTCTATGGCTACACCTTC. Protein product: CASSLRGTGLYGYTF.

CDR3 protein: CASQLIPTTSGRGNEQFF. CDR3 DNA sequence: TGCGCCAGCCAGTTGATCCCCACGACTAGCGGGAGAGGGAATGAGCAGTTCTTC. The rearrangement uses TRBV5-1 and TRBJ2-1; 12 bases map to TRBD2. The CDR3 is made up of 18 amino acids. The V segment lost 7 bases and the J segment 7 bases; nucleotides outside the gene matches: 18. CDR1 is SGHRS and CDR2 is YFSETQ in the germline V gene.

The CDR3 sequence is CASNGFSGRAGETGELFF. The CDR3 DNA reads TGCGCCAGCAATGGCTTTAGCGGGAGGGCCGGGGAGACCGGGGAGCTGTTTTTT. This sequence joins TRBV5-1 and TRBJ2-2; 11 bases are a match to TRBD2. Trimming cost V 6 bases and J 5 bases; bases outside gene matches: 15. Germline V gene sequence: CDR1 SGHRS, CDR2 YFSETQ. The CDR3 sequence is 18 residues long.

The rearrangement joins TRBV9 to TRBJ2-2; unclear D gene. V gave up 4 bases and J gave up 7 bases, with 11 bases separating them. This CDR3 has 13 residues. CDR1 is SGDLS, CDR2 YYNGEE, per germline. The CDR3 DNA reads TGTGCCAGCAGCCAGGCCCCGGACGGGGAGCTGTTTTTT. As protein: CASSQAPDGELFF.

Comment on this clone: The same CDR3 also results from other DNA sequences found in this sample. The chain recombines TRBV18 with TRBJ2-7; 9 bases are a match to TRBD1. The CDR3 consists of 14 residues. Germline lookup yields CDR1 KGHSH and CDR2 LQKENI. Germline trimming cut 2 bases from V and 3 bases from J; bases unmatched to any gene: 2. CDR3 nucleotides: TGTGCCAGCTCACCAGGGACAGGGAGCTACGAGCAGTACTTC. Amino acid sequence: CASSPGTGSYEQYF.

The J gene is TRBJ1-2, the V gene TRBV18, with unresolved D. This CDR3 has 15 amino acids. CDR1 KGHSH and CDR2 LQKENI come from the germline V gene. Trimming left V 3 bases short and J 2 bases short, with 13 bases between. The CDR3 DNA follows: TGTGCCAGCTCACCCCAAAAACAGCTGAACTATGGCTACACCTTC. This translates into CASSPQKQLNYGYTF.

The chain uses TRBV9 and TRBJ2-1; 11 nucleotides align to TRBD2. The CDR3 is 15 amino acids. J was trimmed by 2 bases and V by 4 bases; bases with no gene match: 2. Germline V gene sequence: CDR1 SGDLS, CDR2 YYNGEE. CDR3 nucleotides: TGTGCCAGCAGCACGACTAGCGGGGCCTACAATGAGCAGTTCTTC. It translates to CASSTTSGAYNEQFF.

This clone was observed a single time. Other DNA sequences in the sample encode the same CDR3. The chain is built from TRBV4-3 and TRBJ2-7; 12 bases match TRBD2. This CDR3 spans 15 amino acids. V gave up 1 base and J gave up 4 bases; unmatched junction bases: 2. The germline V gene has CDR1 LGHNA and CDR2 YSLEER. The chain's CDR3 is CASSQGLAGVYEQYF. In nucleotides, the CDR3 is TGCGCCAGCAGCCAAGGACTAGCGGGGGTTTACGAGCAGTACTTC.

In this sample, this clone turned up once. The V and J genes are TRBV4-2 and TRBJ2-5; 12 bases match TRBD2. Germline assignment: CDR1 LGHNA and CDR2 YNFKEQ. This CDR3 has 15 amino acids. V shed 3 bases, J shed 1 base, and the junction held 0 bases outside the gene matches. The CDR3 reads CASSQTSGGQETQYF. CDR3 nucleotide sequence: TGTGCCAGCAGCCAGACTAGCGGGGGCCAAGAGACCCAGTACTTC.

This clone was seen only once. This chain joins TRBV9 and TRBJ2-1; TRBD2 is a possible D gene (7 bases). V lost 0 bases, J lost 10 bases, and 17 bases lay in between. The CDR3 sequence is 15 residues long. Germline-derived CDR1 and CDR2 are SGDLS and YYNGEE. CDR3: CASSVEGGRVREQFF. CDR3 coding DNA: TGTGCCAGCAGCGTAGAGGGGGGGCGGGTACGGGAGCAGTTCTTC.

V gene TRBV7-3 combines with J gene TRBJ2-1, with TRBD2 matching over 9 bases. Looked up from germline, CDR1 is SGHTA and CDR2 is FQGTGA. The V and J ends lost 5 bases and 6 bases, in that order; junction bases with no gene match: 11. There are 16 residues in the CDR3. CDR3 nucleotide sequence: TGTGCCAGCAGCCAGAATGTCTTGCGGGAGGGCAATGAGCAGTTCTTC. Translated, it gives CASSQNVLREGNEQFF.

This clone was observed a few times. The chain has TRBV6-5 and TRBJ1-3; D is ambiguous. This CDR3 is 16 amino acids long. V was trimmed by 0 bases and J by 5 bases, leaving 14 bases between them. CDR1 is MNHEY and CDR2 is SVGAGI in the germline V gene. The CDR3 is CASSYSLGRGRNTIYF. The CDR3 bases are TGTGCCAGCAGTTACTCCCTCGGACGGGGAAGAAACACCATATATTTT.

The rearrangement joins TRBV9 to TRBJ2-7, with 9 bases aligning to TRBD2. The CDR3 totals 15 residues. J was trimmed by 3 bases and V by 4 bases; bases with no gene match: 8. Germline V gives CDR1 SGDLS, CDR2 YYNGEE. The CDR3, as DNA: TGTGCCAGCAGCCCGCAAGCGGGGGGACGCTACGAGCAGTACTTC. Translated, it gives CASSPQAGGRYEQYF.

This chain uses TRBV7-3 with TRBJ2-7, with a possible D match to TRBD2 (6 bases). Trimming took off 5 bases at V and 2 bases at J, with 19 bases between the two ends. Germline values: CDR1 SGHTA, CDR2 FQGTGA. The CDR3 covers 16 residues. The CDR3 protein is CASSKSGGFLTYEQYF. The CDR3 DNA reads TGTGCCAGCAGCAAAAGTGGAGGGTTCCTTACCTACGAGCAGTACTTC.

The chain is built from TRBV5-4 and TRBJ2-5, with 7 nucleotides matching TRBD2. V lost 4 bases and J lost 5; bases outside the gene matches: 11. Germline V gives CDR1 SGHNT, CDR2 YYREEE (reference sequence). The CDR3 runs 15 residues. Here the CDR3 DNA reads TGTGCCAGCAGCCAAGCGGGACGCCAAGCGGAGACCCAGTACTTC. Residues: CASSQAGRQAETQYF.

V gene TRBV5-5 combines with J gene TRBJ2-7; 8 bases line up with TRBD1. Germline assignment: CDR1 SGHKS and CDR2 YYEKEE (reference sequence). V dropped 4 bases and J dropped 3; count of bases not matched to a gene: 3. CDR3 size: 13 residues. CDR3 in amino acids: CASSMTGDYEQYF. The CDR3 DNA is TGTGCCAGCAGCATGACAGGGGACTACGAGCAGTACTTC.

The V and J genes are TRBV7-2 and TRBJ1-6; 7 nucleotides align to TRBD1. Germline CDR1 and CDR2: SGHTA and FQGNSA. This CDR3 region has 17 residues. The V segment lost 3 bases and the J segment 8 bases; nucleotides outside the gene matches: 13. The CDR3 loop is CASSLSGVAGGYSPLHF. The CDR3 coding sequence is TGTGCCAGCAGCTTGTCTGGGGTGGCAGGGGGGTATTCACCCCTCCACTTT.

The V call is TRBV14, the J call TRBJ2-2, with 9 bases matching TRBD2. The CDR3 is made up of 19 amino acids. V dropped 4 bases and J dropped 5; count of bases not matched to a gene: 17. The germline CDR1 and CDR2 sequences are SGHDN and FVKESK. In nucleotides, the CDR3 is TGTGCCAGCAGCCCCCAACTCGGGGGCGGGAGGGTGAAGACCGGGGAGCTGTTTTTT. This translates into CASSPQLGGGRVKTGELFF.

This sequence joins TRBV7-2 and TRBJ2-3; 10 bases fit TRBD2. Germline CDR1 is SGHTA and CDR2 is FQGNSA. V trimming: 5 bases; J trimming: 6 bases; junction bases outside the gene matches: 5. This CDR3 comprises 14 residues. The chain's CDR3 is CASSPSGGADTQYF. The DNA for the CDR3 is TGTGCCAGCAGCCCTAGCGGGGGTGCGGATACGCAGTATTTT.

A single count supports this clone. The chain employs TRBV27 and TRBJ1-3; D remains unclear. Trimming took off 6 bases at V and 0 bases at J, with 6 bases between the two ends. CDR3 size: 13 residues. Germline V lookup: CDR1 MNHEY, CDR2 SMNVEV (reference sequence). The CDR3 nucleotides read TGTGCCAGCAGACAGCTCTCTGGAAACACCATATATTTT. Encoded protein: CASRQLSGNTIYF.

The sample holds one count of this clone. This chain's CDR3 is CASSYSRETQYF. In nucleotides, the CDR3 is TGTGCCAGCAGTTACTCGCGAGAGACCCAGTACTTC. The V gene is TRBV6-6, the J gene TRBJ2-5; the D is unclear. V gave up 0 bases and J gave up 4 bases, with 3 bases separating them. In germline, CDR1 is MNHNY, CDR2 SVGAGI (reference sequence). The CDR3 runs 12 residues.

The chain couples TRBV5-7 to TRBJ1-2; 8 nucleotides agree with TRBD1. TRBV5-7 is flagged as an ORF with uncertain function. The CDR3 consists of 14 residues. V was pared by 2 bases and J by 6 bases, with 6 bases of the junction left unmatched. CDR3 sequence reads: CASSLRQGLNGYTF. As DNA, the CDR3 is TGTGCCAGCAGCTTAAGACAGGGGCTTAATGGCTACACCTTC.

The chain couples TRBV6-5 to TRBJ1-2; no reliable D call. The germline V and J ends were trimmed by 2 bases and 8 bases, with 12 bases remaining between them. The CDR3 has 13 residues. In germline, CDR1 is MNHEY, CDR2 SVGAGI. The CDR3 region has the DNA TGTGCCAGCAGTTACGGGCTTGGTTTCGGCTACACCTTC. Encoded protein: CASSYGLGFGYTF.